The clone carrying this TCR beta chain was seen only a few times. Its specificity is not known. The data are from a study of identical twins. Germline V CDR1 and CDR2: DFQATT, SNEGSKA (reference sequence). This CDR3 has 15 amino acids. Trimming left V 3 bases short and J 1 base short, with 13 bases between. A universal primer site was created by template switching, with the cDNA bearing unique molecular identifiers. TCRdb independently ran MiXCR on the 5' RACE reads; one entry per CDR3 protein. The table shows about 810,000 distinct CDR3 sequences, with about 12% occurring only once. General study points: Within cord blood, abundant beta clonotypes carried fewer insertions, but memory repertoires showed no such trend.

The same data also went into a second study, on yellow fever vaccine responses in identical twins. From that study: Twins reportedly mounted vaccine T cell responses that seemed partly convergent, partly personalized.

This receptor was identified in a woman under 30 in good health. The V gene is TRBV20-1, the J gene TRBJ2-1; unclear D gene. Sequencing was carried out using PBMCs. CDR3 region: CSASMLPVSYNEQFF. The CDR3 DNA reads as TGCAGTGCTAGTATGCTACCGGTGTCCTACAATGAGCAGTTCTTC.